This TCR beta chain was sequenced during a study of blood T cell repertoires in COVID-19. About the research overall: Acute and convalescent COVID-19 specimens originated in the United States, Italy and Spain. PBMCs, B-cell-depleted T cells, or T cells were the source of the cDNA or gDNA that made up the material.

Clinical histories supplied by participants themselves formed the basis of cohort assignment. Two consecutive negative NP/OP PCR tests, clearance, or resolved symptoms defined Cohort 3 recovery. CDR1 is MDHEN and CDR2 is SYDVKM in the germline V gene. The CDR3 extends over 15 amino acids. Clones were sequenced by immunoSEQ multiplex PCR, and TCRdb holds only the in-frame ones, with some missing. The profile shows around 300,000 clones, about 90% of them singletons. Sequencing was carried out using PBMCs or T cells enriched from blood (not recorded which). The genes are TRBV28 and TRBJ2-2; D perhaps matches TRBD2 (5 bases). The source is a woman in her sixties or seventies who had recovered from COVID-19. CDR3 sequence reads: CGTTRPLSNTGELFF. Written as DNA, the CDR3 is TGTGGTACCACTAGGCCCCTATCGAACACCGGGGAGCTGTTTTTT.